One sample yielded the 18 T cell receptor beta chains listed below, sequenced in a study of T cell responses to AZD1222 COVID-19 vaccine (dated by TCRdb to about 2021). The time point tag for this specimen amounts to: baseline before first vaccination. Libraries were made using the immunoSEQ multiplex PCR assay. The source is immuneACCESS, and TCRdb retained only in-frame sequences with V and J called. Part of the clones is not carried over; for the studies checked, unresolved V genes explain less than half of this, and the remainder is unexplained. The sample profile shows some 200,000 clones; roughly 88% of them were found once. The top ten clonotypes cover 0.99% of the sample. Sequencing used peripheral blood, obtained on day 0 of AZD1222 vaccination. The receptors were gathered from an adult in good health.

The chain employs TRBV2 and TRBJ2-7; D may correspond to TRBD1 or TRBD2 (5 bases each). V was pared by 10 bases and J by 7 bases, with 26 bases between. This CDR3 comprises 15 residues. Germline V lookup: CDR1 SNHLY, CDR2 FYNNEI. The CDR3 nucleotides are TGTGCCACCTCCCCACGGGCTAACTCCGAGGGGGAGCAGTACTTC. Amino acid sequence: CATSPRANSEGEQYF.

The chain joins TRBV7-3 to TRBJ1-1; TRBD1 is a possible D gene (6 bases). CDR1 and CDR2 from the germline V gene are SGHTA and FQGTGA. This CDR3 has 13 amino acids. V lost 2 bases, J lost 7 bases, and 11 bases lay in between. The DNA of the CDR3 is TGTGCCAGCAGCTTAGGGGGGGCGGTTGAAGCTTTCTTT. Translated, it gives CASSLGGAVEAFF. Variable domain in full (rest from reference TRBV7-3 and TRBJ1-1): GAGVSQTPSNKVTEKGKYVELRCDPISGHTALYWYRQSLGQGPEFLIYFQGTGAADDSGLPNDRFFAVRPEGSVSTLKIQRTERGDSAVYLCASSLGGAVEAFFGQGTRLTVV.

The V gene is TRBV27, the J gene TRBJ1-5; D ambiguous. CDR3 length: 14 amino acids. Trimming shortened V by 7 bases and J by 0 bases, and 10 bases separated the two germline ends. Germline assignment: CDR1 MNHEY and CDR2 SMNVEV (reference sequence). The DNA for the CDR3 is TGTGCCAGCAATCGATACTATAGCAATCAGCCCCAGCATTTT. Its protein product is CASNRYYSNQPQHF.

V is TRBV12-3 or TRBV12-4 and J is TRBJ1-2; D is undetermined. The CDR3 has 13 residues. Trimming pared 2 bases from V and 8 bases from J, leaving 12 bases between. The CDR3 protein is CASSLTSSKGYTF. In DNA form, the CDR3 reads TGTGCCAGCAGTTTAACCAGTTCCAAGGGCTACACCTTC.

The V call is TRBV15, the J call TRBJ1-1; D is unresolved. V was clipped by 1 base and J by 4 bases, with 10 bases between them. The CDR3 is made up of 14 amino acids. CDR1 LNHNV and CDR2 YYDKDF come from the germline V gene (reference sequence). The CDR3, as DNA: TGTGCCACCAGCAGAGCTTCCGGTGGCACTGAAGCTTTCTTT. This translates into CATSRASGGTEAFF.

The V gene is TRBV5-1, the J gene TRBJ2-2, with 12 bases fitting TRBD2. This CDR3 region has 16 residues. V lost 4 bases, J lost 2 bases, and 3 bases stayed unmatched. The germline V gene has CDR1 SGHRS and CDR2 YFSETQ. The CDR3 DNA reads TGCGCCAGCAGCAAACTAGCGGGAGGCAACACCGGGGAGCTGTTTTTT. As protein: CASSKLAGGNTGELFF.

This clone was observed a few times. The chain has TRBV4-2 and TRBJ1-5; D gene ambiguous. V was pared by 5 bases and J by 0 bases, with 11 bases between. In germline, CDR1 is LGHNA, CDR2 YNFKEQ. The CDR3 spans 15 residues. CDR3 residues: CASSYSETSNQPQHF. In DNA, the CDR3 is TGTGCCAGCAGCTACAGTGAGACTAGCAATCAGCCCCAGCATTTT.

CDR3 in DNA: TGTGCCAGCAGTTTGCCCGGGGTTGAAGCTTTCTTT. This codes for CASSLPGVEAFF. The chain carries TRBV27 and TRBJ1-1; D uncertain. Germline CDR1 is MNHEY and CDR2 is SMNVEV (reference sequence). The CDR3 contains 12 residues. Trimming left V 3 bases short and J 7 bases short, with 9 bases between.

The chain couples TRBV10-3 to TRBJ2-5, with D perhaps TRBD1 (5 bases). This CDR3 contains 17 residues. Germline V gene data show CDR1 as ENHRY and CDR2 as SYGVKD. Trimming cost V 3 bases and J 0 bases, with 17 bases left between them. Written as DNA, the CDR3 is TGTGCCATCAGTGAAGGAAGGGGTCAGTGGTACCAAGAGACCCAGTACTTC. Translating it yields CAISEGRGQWYQETQYF.

The rearrangement uses TRBV5-1 and TRBJ1-3; tentative D call: TRBD1 (5 bases). Germline CDR1 SGHRS, CDR2 YFSETQ. The CDR3 consists of 15 residues. V dropped 0 bases and J dropped 2 bases, with 9 bases sitting between them. The CDR3 is CASSLAAGPGNTIYF. DNA for the CDR3: TGCGCCAGCAGCTTGGCGGCAGGGCCTGGAAACACCATATATTTT.

This clone was seen a handful of times. The chain combines TRBV21-1 with TRBJ2-7; TRBD1, the table's D call, lacks a check against the DNA. TRBV21-1 constitutes a pseudogene. The CDR3 is made up of 20 amino acids. The CDR3 region is CAIPPFIRDKQPLDSYEQYF. The CDR3 DNA sequence: TGTGCCATCCCTCCTTTCATCCGGGACAAACAACCATTGGACTCCTACGAGCAGTACTTC.

The genes are TRBV5-1 and TRBJ2-3, with 16 positions matching TRBD2. CDR1 SGHRS and CDR2 YFSETQ come from the germline V gene. This CDR3 is 20 amino acids long. The junction had 10 bases not matched to a gene; V was cut back by 0 bases and J by 3 bases. This CDR3 reads CASSLVGTSGRATSTDTQYF. The CDR3 bases are TGCGCCAGCAGCTTGGTCGGGACTAGCGGGAGGGCCACGAGTACAGATACGCAGTATTTT.

The gene calls are TRBV13 and TRBJ2-2; 10 positions agree with TRBD1. The CDR3 runs to 15 residues. V shed 9 bases and J 3 bases; nucleotides not matched to a gene: 7. CDR1 and CDR2 (germline): PRHDT, FYEKMQ (reference sequence). DNA for the CDR3: TGTGCCAGTACGACAGGGGGCAGGGACACCGGGGAGCTGTTTTTT. The encoded protein is CASTTGGRDTGELFF.

The J gene is TRBJ2-7, the V gene TRBV5-1; D is unresolved. This CDR3 spans 14 amino acids. The V end was cut by 4 bases, the J end by 5 bases, with 16 bases between. Germline V gene lookup returns CDR1 SGHRS and CDR2 YFSETQ. The DNA of the CDR3 is TGCGCCAGCAGCCAGACGGTCGAAAGAAACGAGCAGTACTTC. Its protein is CASSQTVERNEQYF.

This clone was detected only a few times. The chain is built from TRBV5-1 and TRBJ1-1; no reliable D call. Germline V CDR1 and CDR2: SGHRS, YFSETQ. The CDR3 runs to 13 residues. The ends were cut back, 7 bases at V and 4 bases at J, with 14 bases in the middle. Here the CDR3 DNA reads TGCGCCAGCCACCCGGGAATAGGCACTGAAGCTTTCTTT. This translates into CASHPGIGTEAFF.

The chain carries TRBV28 and TRBJ1-2; no clear D gene. Germline V CDR1 and CDR2: MDHEN, SYDVKM. Trimming removed 6 bases at V and 7 bases at J, with 9 bases between. The CDR3 length is 11 residues. CDR3 sequence reads: CASSLQRGYTF. The CDR3 coding sequence is TGTGCCAGCAGCCTTCAGCGTGGCTACACCTTC.

CDR3 coding DNA: TGCGCCAGCAGCTTGGAGACTTATGGCTACACCTTC. It codes for CASSLETYGYTF. The rearrangement links TRBV5-1 to TRBJ1-2, with D unclear. The CDR3 has 12 residues. Germline V gene sequence: CDR1 SGHRS, CDR2 YFSETQ. V dropped 0 bases and J dropped 5 bases, with 5 bases sitting between them.

This clone was observed a single time. J is TRBJ2-7 and V is TRBV5-1, with D possibly matching TRBD1 (6 bases). The ends were cut back, 5 bases at V and 5 bases at J, with 17 bases in the middle. CDR3 length equals 14 residues. CDR1 and CDR2 from the germline V gene are SGHRS and YFSETQ. The CDR3 DNA follows: TGCGCCAGCAGGGACCAGGGACAAGGCAACGAGCAGTACTTC. This gives the protein CASRDQGQGNEQYF.